Each of the 23 T cell receptor beta chains below was sequenced from the same sample in a study of blood T cell repertoires in COVID-19. The assay was immunoSEQ multiplex PCR, and TCRdb's table has in-frame clones only and misses some. This sample has roughly 55,000 clones; 79% occur once, and the top ten carry under 4%. Sequencing was carried out using peripheral blood. These receptors were taken from a man aged 55 to 69 with acute or convalescent COVID-19.

This chain connects TRBV2 to TRBJ1-6, with 9 bases that match TRBD1. Losses at the gene ends were 6 bases for V and 10 bases for J; bases not matched to a gene: 10. In germline, CDR1 is SNHLY, CDR2 FYNNEI. The CDR3 extends over 15 amino acids. CDR3 nucleotide sequence: TGTGCCAGCAGATTAACGGGACAGGGCGGCTCACCCCTCCACTTT. Translated, it gives CASRLTGQGGSPLHF. Based on the CDR3 plus reference TRBV2 and TRBJ1-6, the full variable domain is EPEVTQTPSHQVTQMGQEVILRCVPISNHLYFYWYRQILGQKVEFLVSFYNNEISEKSEIFDDQFSVERPDGSNFTLKIRSTKLEDSAMYFCASRLTGQGGSPLHFGNGTRLTVT.

This clone was seen once. The chain is built from TRBV12-5 and TRBJ1-4; 8 nucleotides align to TRBD1. Trimming at V came to 6 bases and at J to 6 bases, leaving 6 bases not matched to a gene. The CDR3 spans 14 residues. The germline V gene encodes CDR1 LGHNT and CDR2 FRNRAP. The CDR3 DNA follows: TGTGCTAGTGGCAAGGACAGGGCCCATGAAAAACTGTTTTTT. Encoded protein: CASGKDRAHEKLFF.

This rearrangement joins TRBV2 to TRBJ1-1; 8 bases align to TRBD1. After removal of 4 bases from V and 3 bases from J, the junction contained 13 bases not matched to a gene. The CDR3 loop spans 17 amino acids. Germline-derived CDR1 and CDR2 are SNHLY and FYNNEI. CDR3 in DNA: TGTGCCAGCAGTGTCTCAACAGGGGGGGATAGATACACTGAAGCTTTCTTT. It is translated as CASSVSTGGDRYTEAFF.

V and J are TRBV30 and TRBJ1-5; D is unclear. V lost 2 bases, J lost 7 bases, and 12 bases lay in between. The germline gives CDR1 GTSNPN, CDR2 SVGIG (reference sequence). CDR3 length: 13 amino acids. CDR3 sequence: CAWSRGKRQPQHF. Written as DNA, the CDR3 is TGTGCCTGGAGTAGAGGGAAGAGGCAGCCCCAGCATTTT.

The chain couples TRBV9 to TRBJ2-1, with a possible D match to TRBD1 (5 bases). Trimming pared 0 bases from V and 6 bases from J, leaving 13 bases between. In germline, CDR1 is SGDLS, CDR2 YYNGEE. The CDR3 sequence is 15 residues long. The CDR3 DNA follows: TGTGCCAGCAGCGTAGAGGCATGGGGCACCAATGAGCAGTTCTTC. Translated: CASSVEAWGTNEQFF.

The chain employs TRBV19 and TRBJ1-3, with a tentative D call TRBD1 (6 bases). The CDR3 spans 13 residues. With 7 bases removed from V and 6 bases from J, the gap between germline ends came to 13 bases. Germline values: CDR1 LNHDA, CDR2 SQIVND (reference sequence). The CDR3 here is CASTPTGPNTIYF. CDR3 coding DNA: TGTGCCAGTACCCCGACAGGACCAAACACCATATATTTT.

The CDR3: CASSPQGQGETQYF. DNA of the CDR3: TGTGCCAGCTCACCGCAGGGGCAAGGAGAGACCCAGTACTTC. This chain uses TRBV18 with TRBJ2-5; D possibly corresponds to TRBD1 (6 bases). Between the trimmed V and J ends, which lost 3 bases and 4 bases, there was a span of 12 bases. CDR3 length: 14 residues. The germline V gene encodes CDR1 KGHSH and CDR2 LQKENI.

The chain carries TRBV29-1 and TRBJ2-1, with 10 nucleotides matching TRBD2. V lost 4 bases, J lost 5 bases, and 14 bases stayed unmatched. The CDR3 is 17 amino acids. In germline, CDR1 is SQVTM, CDR2 ANQGSEA. Written as DNA, the CDR3 is TGCAGCGTTGCATGGCCCCTTCTAGCGGGGGCCCACAATGAGCAGTTCTTC. Amino acids: CSVAWPLLAGAHNEQFF.

The chain combines TRBV9 with TRBJ1-2, with a tentative D call TRBD1 (6 bases). Trimming shortened V by 4 bases and J by 3 bases, and 16 bases separated the two germline ends. Germline V gives CDR1 SGDLS, CDR2 YYNGEE. The CDR3 is 15 residues long. CDR3 amino acids: CASSSDRKQDYGYTF. CDR3 DNA: TGTGCCAGCAGCTCCGACAGGAAACAAGACTATGGCTACACCTTC.

This chain uses TRBV6-7 with TRBJ2-3, with a possible D match to TRBD1 (5 bases). Being an ORF, TRBV6-7 has a function that is uncertain. The V and J ends lost 8 bases and 1 base respectively, with 16 bases between them. The CDR3 has 15 residues. The CDR3 loop reads CASPPDSSGTDTQYF. The DNA of the CDR3 is TGTGCCAGCCCCCCCGACAGTTCTGGCACAGATACGCAGTATTTT.

The chain links TRBV9 to TRBJ2-3, with D unclear. The germline V and J ends were trimmed by 3 bases and 2 bases, with 10 bases remaining between them. The V gene's germline CDR1 is SGDLS and CDR2 YYNGEE. The CDR3 extends over 14 amino acids. Here the CDR3 reads CASSEYELTDTQYF. CDR3 coding DNA: TGTGCCAGCAGCGAGTACGAGCTCACAGATACGCAGTATTTT.

The gene calls are TRBV27 and TRBJ1-6; D is unclear. The length of the CDR3 is 14 residues. Germline V gene data show CDR1 as MNHEY and CDR2 as SMNVEV (reference sequence). V gave up 5 bases and J gave up 4 bases, with 9 bases separating them. As DNA, the CDR3 is TGTGCCAGCAGTCACGAGGCATATAATTCACCCCTCCACTTT. It translates to CASSHEAYNSPLHF.

This clone has just one count. The V call is TRBV2, the J call TRBJ2-1, with D perhaps TRBD2 (6 bases). Trimming removed 7 bases at V and 7 bases at J, with 14 bases between. Germline loops: CDR1 SNHLY, CDR2 FYNNEI. The CDR3 has 13 residues. The CDR3 nucleotides read TGTGCCAGCATATTTAGGCGGGAAAATGAGCAGTTCTTC. It codes for CASIFRRENEQFF.

This clone was observed a handful of times. This chain links TRBV19 with TRBJ1-5; TRBD1 matches 7 bases. The germline CDR1 and CDR2 sequences are LNHDA and SQIVND (reference sequence). This CDR3 spans 15 amino acids. Trimming removed 8 bases from V and 0 bases from J; junction bases left unmatched: 7. The CDR3 DNA reads TGTGCCAGTCGACGGACAGGATATAGCAATCAGCCCCAGCATTTT. Amino acids: CASRRTGYSNQPQHF.

V gene TRBV24-1 combines with J gene TRBJ1-2, with D maybe TRBD1 (5 bases). The CDR3 covers 13 residues. Germline lookup yields CDR1 KGHDR and CDR2 SFDVKD. V lost 5 bases, J lost 7 bases, and 13 bases lay in between. CDR3 bases: TGTGCCACCAGTGCCGGGGGGAACCTTGGCTACACCTTC. Protein sequence: CATSAGGNLGYTF.

This sequence joins TRBV6-5 and TRBJ2-1; TRBD2 aligns across 10 bases. The junction had 4 bases not matched to a gene; V was cut back by 8 bases and J by 12 bases. Germline V gene data show CDR1 as MNHEY and CDR2 as SVGAGI. The CDR3 is 11 amino acids. CDR3 DNA: TGTGCCAGCGTTATAGCGGGGGGGCAGTTCTTC. Translating it yields CASVIAGGQFF.

V and J are TRBV6-5 and TRBJ2-3; 11 bases map to TRBD2. Losses at the gene ends were 6 bases for V and 5 bases for J; bases not matched to a gene: 7. CDR1 and CDR2 (germline): MNHEY, SVGAGI. The CDR3 runs to 15 residues. The CDR3 sequence is CASSRTSGWGDTQYF. The CDR3 DNA reads TGTGCCAGCAGCAGGACTAGCGGGTGGGGAGATACGCAGTATTTT.

CDR3: CASSSTSNEQFF. Here the CDR3 DNA reads TGTGCCAGCAGTTCCACTAGCAATGAGCAGTTCTTC. The rearrangement joins TRBV6-5 to TRBJ2-1, with D tentatively TRBD2 (5 bases). From germline, CDR1 is MNHEY and CDR2 SVGAGI. Trimming cost V 4 bases and J 6 bases, with 7 bases left between them. This CDR3 comprises 12 residues.

The rearrangement joins TRBV2 to TRBJ1-1; 11 bases align to TRBD1. V trimming: 8 bases; J trimming: 11 bases; junction bases outside the gene matches: 7. CDR1 and CDR2 (germline): SNHLY, FYNNEI. The CDR3 runs 12 residues. In DNA form, the CDR3 reads TGTGCCAGCGGGGGACAGGGGGTGAGTGCTTTCTTT. It translates to CASGGQGVSAFF. Full variable domain (missing parts from reference TRBV2 and TRBJ1-1): EPEVTQTPSHQVTQMGQEVILRCVPISNHLYFYWYRQILGQKVEFLVSFYNNEISEKSEIFDDQFSVERPDGSNFTLKIRSTKLEDSAMYFCASGGQGVSAFFGQGTRLTVV.

Only one count was recorded for this clone. The V gene is TRBV12-3 or TRBV12-4, the J gene TRBJ1-5; D remains ambiguous. The CDR3 runs 13 residues. The V gene lost 3 bases and the J gene lost 5 bases, with 8 bases spanning the gap. The CDR3 bases are TGTGCCAGCAGTTTGTCAGAGGATCAGCCCCAGCATTTT. Translated: CASSLSEDQPQHF.

Only a few counts were recorded for this clone. V usage is TRBV9 and J usage is TRBJ2-5, with 11 bases identical to TRBD2. CDR1 is SGDLS and CDR2 is YYNGEE in the germline V gene. This CDR3 has 17 amino acids. V was clipped by 2 bases and J by 1 base; unmatched bases: 7. CDR3 nucleotides: TGTGCCAGCAGCGTGGGCAGGACTAGCGGGCTCCAAGAGACCCAGTACTTC. Translated, it gives CASSVGRTSGLQETQYF.

The chain joins TRBV27 to TRBJ2-7; 8 nucleotides align to TRBD1. Germline V gene lookup returns CDR1 MNHEY and CDR2 SMNVEV (reference sequence). This CDR3 region has 13 residues. J lost 2 bases, V lost 4 bases, and 1 base had no gene match. The CDR3 here is CASSSGGTYEQYF. For the CDR3, the DNA is TGTGCCAGCAGTTCAGGGGGCACCTACGAGCAGTACTTC.

This clone showed up just a few times. The V call is TRBV10-3, the J call TRBJ2-7; 11 bases align to TRBD1. The CDR3 sequence is 15 residues long. Germline CDR1 reads ENHRY; CDR2 reads SYGVKD. Trimming cost V 8 bases and J 7 bases; bases outside gene matches: 13. CDR3 amino acids: CAIFEPGQGAGEQYF. For the CDR3, the DNA is TGTGCCATCTTCGAGCCAGGACAGGGGGCTGGGGAGCAGTACTTC.